The clone carrying this T cell receptor (beta chain) was seen only a few times. Trimming took off 0 bases at V and 5 bases at J, with 11 bases between the two ends. From germline, CDR1 is LGHNA and CDR2 YSLEER. CDR3 length: 16 residues. These data come from a study of blood T cells in healthy people across ages. PCR was performed a second time for about 7 to 12 cycles using a sample-barcoded 5' primer and a J-beta primer mix. TCRdb used MiXCR to reprocess the 5' RACE reads, holding one entry per CDR3 protein. The data show fewer than 2,000,000 distinct CDR3 sequences, about two fifths seen once. V is TRBV4-3 and J is TRBJ1-6; D is possibly TRBD1 (5 bases). The sequence was collected from a human donor in good health. Sequencing was done on a sample of blood. In DNA, the CDR3 is TGCGCCAGCAGCCAAGAGGGGGAGTGGAATAATTCACCCCTCCACTTT. Protein product: CASSQEGEWNNSPLHF.